One and the same sample provided the 15 T cell receptor beta chains below, sequenced in a study of Graves' ophthalmopathy and Graves' hyperthyroidism. RNA transcripts were the template, and TCR beta CDR3 regions were amplified from them. A first-round RT-PCR used HTBI primers, followed by a second-round multiplex PCR. TCRdb reprocessed the multiplex PCR reads via MiXCR and lists one record per CDR3 protein. The sample yields about 410,000 distinct CDR3 sequences, approximately 20% seen once. Source material: peripheral blood. These receptors all stem from a woman aged 18-29 years with Graves' ophthalmopathy.

This clonotype was picked up many times. The rearrangement links TRBV10-3 to TRBJ1-1, with D unresolved. There are 14 residues in the CDR3. CDR1 ENHRY and CDR2 SYGVKD come from the germline V gene. V was cut by 11 bases and J by 1 base, with 17 bases left in between. For the CDR3, the DNA is TGTGCCGCTTCCCTGTCGACGAAGAACACTGAAGCTTTCTTT. Amino acid sequence: CAASLSTKNTEAFF.

This clonotype was counted ten times or more. The chain has TRBV4-3 and TRBJ2-7, with 7 bases matching TRBD1. The CDR3 sequence is 13 residues long. CDR1 LGHNA and CDR2 YSLEER come from the germline V gene. V was pared by 3 bases and J by 7 bases, with 6 bases of the junction left unmatched. This CDR3 is CASSHRQGSEQYF. Here the CDR3 DNA reads TGCGCCAGCAGCCATAGACAGGGTTCTGAGCAGTACTTC.

In this sample, this clonotype turned up many times. CDR3 loop: CASSFLLQGVVGNQPQHF. CDR3 bases: TGTGCCAGCAGTTTCCTGCTCCAGGGGGTTGTTGGCAATCAGCCCCAGCATTTT. The chain is built from TRBV28 and TRBJ1-5, with 7 bases aligning to TRBD1. The junction had 13 bases not matched to a gene; V was cut back by 3 bases and J by 2 bases. The CDR3 loop spans 18 amino acids. Germline V gives CDR1 MDHEN, CDR2 SYDVKM.

At least ten counts were recorded for this clonotype. This CDR3 reads CAISATVSGTEAFF. DNA of the CDR3: TGTGCCATCAGTGCGACAGTCAGTGGCACTGAAGCTTTCTTT. The gene calls are TRBV10-3 and TRBJ1-1; weak D call: TRBD1 (5 bases). V was shortened by 4 bases and J by 4 bases, with 13 bases between the two germline ends. Germline V lookup: CDR1 ENHRY, CDR2 SYGVKD. This CDR3 spans 14 amino acids.

This clonotype was detected many times. The CDR3 reads CASSEGLDWGYEQYF. The DNA for the CDR3 is TGTGCCAGCAGTGAGGGACTAGATTGGGGCTACGAGCAGTACTTC. The chain combines TRBV25-1 with TRBJ2-7, with TRBD2 matching 8 bases. Germline V gene lookup returns CDR1 MGHDK and CDR2 SYGVNS. The CDR3 runs to 15 residues. Losses at the gene ends were 3 bases for V and 3 bases for J; bases not matched to a gene: 7.

This clonotype was seen ten or more times. The CDR3 nucleotides are TGTGCCAGCACCCCGGCAGGAGGGGGCGAGCAGTACTTC. This encodes CASTPAGGGEQYF. This rearrangement joins TRBV6-1 to TRBJ2-7; TRBD1 or TRBD2 may be the D gene (6 bases each). CDR1 and CDR2 (germline): MNHNS, SASEGT. The CDR3 spans 13 residues. Trimming shortened V by 7 bases and J by 6 bases, and 16 bases separated the two germline ends.

This clonotype was counted at least ten times. The gene calls are TRBV6-2 or TRBV6-3 and TRBJ2-2, with unresolved D. The V gene's germline CDR1 is MNHEY and CDR2 SVGEGT. V was shortened by 2 bases and J by 6 bases, with 7 bases between the two germline ends. The CDR3 covers 13 residues. The CDR3 DNA is TGTGCCAGCAGTTACCCAGGTCCCGGGGAGCTGTTTTTT. It is translated as CASSYPGPGELFF.

This clonotype came up many times. V gene TRBV12-3 or TRBV12-4 combines with J gene TRBJ2-3, with no clear D. The CDR3 length is 14 residues. Deletions cut 2 bases from V and 2 bases from J, with 8 bases between. The CDR3 reads CASSLFLNTDTQYF. The DNA for the CDR3 is TGTGCCAGCAGTTTATTCCTTAACACAGATACGCAGTATTTT.

In this sample, this clonotype turned up a few times. The V gene is TRBV7-8, the J gene TRBJ2-2, with 8 nucleotides matching TRBD2. The CDR3 runs 17 residues. V dropped 4 bases and J dropped 4; count of bases not matched to a gene: 11. Germline loops: CDR1 SGHVS, CDR2 FQNEAQ. As DNA, the CDR3 is TGTGCCAGCAGCTCAAGGCGGCGGGGGGCGCGCACCGGGGAGCTGTTTTTT. It codes for CASSSRRRGARTGELFF.

This clonotype came up many times. The chain is built from TRBV11-2 and TRBJ2-7; D is uncertain. The CDR3 extends over 12 amino acids. Germline CDR1 and CDR2: SGHAT and FQNNGV. The V end lost 1 base, the J end lost 7 bases, and 8 bases lay between the germline ends. The CDR3 is CASSLALEEQYF. The CDR3, as DNA: TGTGCCAGCAGCTTAGCTCTGGAGGAGCAGTACTTC.

This clonotype was seen at least ten times. The chain combines TRBV7-8 with TRBJ2-7, with a tentative D call TRBD2 (6 bases). This CDR3 comprises 14 residues. Trimming removed 3 bases at V and 0 bases at J, with 9 bases between. Germline V gives CDR1 SGHVS, CDR2 FQNEAQ. CDR3 nucleotides: TGTGCCAGCAGCTTTAGCGGCTACTCCTACGAGCAGTACTTC. Translated, it gives CASSFSGYSYEQYF.

This clonotype showed up many times. The rearrangement links TRBV12-3 or TRBV12-4 to TRBJ2-7; D is possibly TRBD2 (7 bases). This CDR3 has 13 amino acids. V was pared by 5 bases and J by 3 bases, with 11 bases between. DNA of the CDR3: TGTGCCAGCAGTACAGGGAGGGACTACGAGCAGTACTTC. The encoded protein is CASSTGRDYEQYF.

This clonotype showed up many times. The chain carries TRBV6-1 and TRBJ2-2; 10 bases fit TRBD2. V shed 7 bases, J shed 6 bases, and the junction held 5 bases outside the gene matches. In germline, CDR1 is MNHNS, CDR2 SASEGT. The CDR3 runs 14 residues. CDR3 nucleotide sequence: TGTGCCAGCAAACTAGCGGGGACTGCCGGGGAGCTGTTTTTT. It specifies CASKLAGTAGELFF.

Many counts were recorded for this clonotype. V gene TRBV28 combines with J gene TRBJ2-7, with 8 bases lining up with TRBD1. The CDR3 is 15 amino acids. Germline loops: CDR1 MDHEN, CDR2 SYDVKM. Germline trimming cut 8 bases from V and 5 bases from J; bases unmatched to any gene: 14. The CDR3 loop reads CASFPQGASFHEQYF. CDR3 DNA sequence: TGTGCCAGCTTTCCTCAGGGGGCTAGCTTCCACGAGCAGTACTTC.

In its sample, this clonotype was seen many times. The junction shows a germline mismatch at one end, possibly a read error. This chain connects TRBV12-3 or TRBV12-4 to TRBJ2-6, with D possibly TRBD1 on 6 matching bases. The CDR3 covers 16 residues. The DNA for the CDR3 is TGTGCCAGCAGAGAGGAACAGGGTTCTGGGGCCAACGTCCTGGCTTTC. Translated, it gives CASREEQGSGANVLAF.